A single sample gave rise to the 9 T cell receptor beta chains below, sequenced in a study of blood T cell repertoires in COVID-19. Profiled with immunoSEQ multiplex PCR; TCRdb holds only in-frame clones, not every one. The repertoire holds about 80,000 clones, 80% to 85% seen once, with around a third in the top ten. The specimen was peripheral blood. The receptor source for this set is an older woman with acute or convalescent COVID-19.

The CDR3 DNA follows: TGCGCCAGCAGCCCGTGGGGAGGGACTAGCGAGGAGCAGTTCTTC. Protein sequence: CASSPWGGTSEEQFF. V usage is TRBV5-1 and J usage is TRBJ2-1; 10 bases agree with TRBD2. Losses at the gene ends were 4 bases for V and 10 bases for J; bases not matched to a gene: 11. The CDR3 loop spans 15 amino acids. The germline V gene encodes CDR1 SGHRS and CDR2 YFSETQ.

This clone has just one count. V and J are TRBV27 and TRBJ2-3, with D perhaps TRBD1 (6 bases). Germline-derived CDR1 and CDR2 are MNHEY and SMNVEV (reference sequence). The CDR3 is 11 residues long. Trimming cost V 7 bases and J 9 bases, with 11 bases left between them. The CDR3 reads CASILGTTQYF. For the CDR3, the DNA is TGTGCCAGCATTCTAGGGACAACGCAGTATTTT.

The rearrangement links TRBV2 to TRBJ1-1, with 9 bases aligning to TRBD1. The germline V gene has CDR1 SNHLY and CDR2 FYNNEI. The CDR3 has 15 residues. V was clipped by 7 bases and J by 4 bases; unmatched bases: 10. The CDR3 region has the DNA TGTGCCAGCAACCCGGGACAGGGATGGGGCACTGAAGCTTTCTTT. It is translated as CASNPGQGWGTEAFF. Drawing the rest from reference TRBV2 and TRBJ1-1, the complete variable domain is EPEVTQTPSHQVTQMGQEVILRCVPISNHLYFYWYRQILGQKVEFLVSFYNNEISEKSEIFDDQFSVERPDGSNFTLKIRSTKLEDSAMYFCASNPGQGWGTEAFFGQGTRLTVV.

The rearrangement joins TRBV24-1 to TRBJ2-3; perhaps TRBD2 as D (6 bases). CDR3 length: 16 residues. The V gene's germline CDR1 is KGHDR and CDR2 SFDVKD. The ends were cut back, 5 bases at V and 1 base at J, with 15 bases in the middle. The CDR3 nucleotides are TGTGCCACCAGTGGTCACGCCCAGCGGGGCACAGATACGCAGTATTTT. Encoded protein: CATSGHAQRGTDTQYF.

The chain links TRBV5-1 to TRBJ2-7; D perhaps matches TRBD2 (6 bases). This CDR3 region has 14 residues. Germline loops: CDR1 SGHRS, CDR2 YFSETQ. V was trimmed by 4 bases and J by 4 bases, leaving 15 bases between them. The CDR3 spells CASSPPGRSYEQYF. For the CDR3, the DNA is TGCGCCAGCAGCCCTCCAGGGAGGTCGTACGAGCAGTACTTC.

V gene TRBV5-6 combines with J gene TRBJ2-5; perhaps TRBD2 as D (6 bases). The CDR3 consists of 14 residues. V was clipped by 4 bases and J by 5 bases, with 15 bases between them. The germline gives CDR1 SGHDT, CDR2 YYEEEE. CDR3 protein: CASSPGGTRETQYF. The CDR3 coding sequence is TGTGCCAGCAGCCCCGGGGGTACGAGGGAGACCCAGTACTTC.

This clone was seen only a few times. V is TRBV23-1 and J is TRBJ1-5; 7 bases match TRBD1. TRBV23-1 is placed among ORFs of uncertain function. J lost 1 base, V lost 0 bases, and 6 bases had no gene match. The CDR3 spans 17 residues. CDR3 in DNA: TGCGCCAGCAGTCAATCGAGAGGGGGCCTGAGCAATCAGCCCCAGCATTTT. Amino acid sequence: CASSQSRGGLSNQPQHF.

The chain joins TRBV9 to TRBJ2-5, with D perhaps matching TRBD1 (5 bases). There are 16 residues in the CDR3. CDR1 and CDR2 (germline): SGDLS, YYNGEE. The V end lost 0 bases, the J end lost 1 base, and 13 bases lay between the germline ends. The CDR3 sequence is CASSVELSQGQETQYF. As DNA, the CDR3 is TGTGCCAGCAGCGTAGAGCTGAGCCAGGGCCAAGAGACCCAGTACTTC.

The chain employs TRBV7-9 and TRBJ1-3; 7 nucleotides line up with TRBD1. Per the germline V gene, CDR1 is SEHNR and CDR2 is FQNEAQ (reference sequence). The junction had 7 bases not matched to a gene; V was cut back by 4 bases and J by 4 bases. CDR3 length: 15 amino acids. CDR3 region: CASSSTQGLGNTIYF. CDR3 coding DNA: TGTGCCAGCAGCTCAACACAGGGGTTGGGAAACACCATATATTTT.